The subject of this entry is one TCR beta chain. The CDR3 length is 14 residues. Trimming removed 8 bases from V and 4 bases from J, with 17 bases in between. CDR1 is SEHNR and CDR2 is FQNEAQ in the germline V gene (reference sequence). Participant age was about 18 to 89 years, and participants resided in 24 US areas. Method: immunoSEQ multiplex PCR; TCRdb's copy keeps in-frame clones and lacks some. The profile shows about 410,000 clones, around 90% of them singletons. These data belong to a study of blood T cell repertoires in COVID-19. Study details: The cDNA or gDNA used as material had been derived from T cells, B-cell-depleted T cells, or PBMCs.

The clonotype originates from a young man who had recovered from COVID-19. Sequenced: PBMCs or T cells enriched from blood (not recorded which). The chain uses TRBV7-9 and TRBJ1-2; D remains unclear. The CDR3 loop is CASPTRGGLYGYTF. CDR3 bases: TGTGCCAGCCCAACGCGCGGCGGCCTCTATGGCTACACCTTC.